Included here is one TCR beta chain sequence, with context. Antigen unknown. Carried by the TCR beta cDNA libraries were unique molecular identifiers. TCRdb reprocessed the PCR reads with MiXCR, giving one entry per CDR3 protein. The sample has roughly 400,000 distinct CDR3 sequences; approximately 39% are singletons. Germline loops: CDR1 SGHTA, CDR2 FQGNSA. This CDR3 has 16 amino acids. The data are from a study of post-analysis software for immune sequencing data. Study-wide results and caveats: Patients used about five TRBV segments, including TRBV5-6, TRBV5-1 and TRBV20-1, more often than controls.

The sequencing sample was made of blood. The sequence was obtained from a girl aged 2 to 9 with multiple sclerosis. The V gene is TRBV7-2, the J gene TRBJ2-5; TRBD2 might be the D (6 bases). The DNA end favors TRBJ2-7, so the J call may be wrong. The CDR3 loop is CASSLADSGVGYEQYF. DNA of the CDR3: TGTGCCAGCAGCTTAGCCGATTCGGGGGTAGGCTACGAGCAGTACTTC.